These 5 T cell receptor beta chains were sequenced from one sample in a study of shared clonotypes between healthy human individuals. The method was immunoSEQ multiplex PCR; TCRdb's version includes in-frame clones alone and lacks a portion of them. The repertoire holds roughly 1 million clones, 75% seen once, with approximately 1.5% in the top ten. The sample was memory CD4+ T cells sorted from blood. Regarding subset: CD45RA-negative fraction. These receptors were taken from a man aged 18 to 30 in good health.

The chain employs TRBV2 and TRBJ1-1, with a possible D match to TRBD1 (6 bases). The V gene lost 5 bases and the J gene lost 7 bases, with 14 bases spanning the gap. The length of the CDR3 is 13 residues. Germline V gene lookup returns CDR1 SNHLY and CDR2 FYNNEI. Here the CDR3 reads CASSSQGRDEAFF. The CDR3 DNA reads TGTGCCAGCAGTTCGCAGGGGCGGGATGAAGCTTTCTTT. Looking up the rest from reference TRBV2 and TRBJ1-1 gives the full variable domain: EPEVTQTPSHQVTQMGQEVILRCVPISNHLYFYWYRQILGQKVEFLVSFYNNEISEKSEIFDDQFSVERPDGSNFTLKIRSTKLEDSAMYFCASSSQGRDEAFFGQGTRLTVV.

The CDR3 bases are TGTGCCAGCAGTTGGCAAGGGGGAACTGGAAACACCATATATTTT. As protein: CASSWQGGTGNTIYF. The J gene is TRBJ1-3, the V gene TRBV28; D may be TRBD1 (6 bases). The V gene lost 4 bases and the J gene lost 2 bases, with 12 bases spanning the gap. Germline loops: CDR1 MDHEN, CDR2 SYDVKM. The CDR3 runs to 15 residues. Full variable domain (rest looked up from reference TRBV28 and TRBJ1-3): DVKVTQSSRYLVKRTGEKVFLECVQDMDHENMFWYRQDPGLGLRLIYFSYDVKMKEKGDIPEGYSVSREKKERFSLILESASTNQTSMYLCASSWQGGTGNTIYFGEGSWLTVV.

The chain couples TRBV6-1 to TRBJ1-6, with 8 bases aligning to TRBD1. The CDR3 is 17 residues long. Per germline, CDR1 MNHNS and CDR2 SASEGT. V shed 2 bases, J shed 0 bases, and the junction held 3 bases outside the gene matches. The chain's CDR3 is CASSETQGASYNSPLHF. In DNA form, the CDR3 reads TGTGCCAGCAGTGAAACTCAGGGGGCCTCCTATAATTCACCCCTCCACTTT.

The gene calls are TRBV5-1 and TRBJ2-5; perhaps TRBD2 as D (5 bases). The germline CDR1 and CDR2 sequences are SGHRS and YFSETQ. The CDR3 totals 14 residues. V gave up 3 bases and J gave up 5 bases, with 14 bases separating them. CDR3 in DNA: TGCGCCAGCAGCTCCGGCCCTGGAGGCGAGACCCAGTACTTC. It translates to CASSSGPGGETQYF.

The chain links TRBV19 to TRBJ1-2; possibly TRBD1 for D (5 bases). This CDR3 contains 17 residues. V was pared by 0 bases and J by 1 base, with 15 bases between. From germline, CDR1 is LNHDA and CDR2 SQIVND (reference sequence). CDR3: CASSIDADRLVNYGYTF. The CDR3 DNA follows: TGTGCCAGTAGTATAGACGCAGACAGACTCGTTAACTATGGCTACACCTTC.